This T cell receptor beta chain was observed in a study of T cells in Graves' hyperthyroidism and ophthalmopathy. The wider study: Pretreatment peripheral blood was obtained at initial diagnosis.

Study results and caveats: Blood samples included most of the expanded thyroid clonotypes exceeding 0.001.

Using RNA transcripts as the source, TCR beta CDR3 regions were amplified. The primer set for the first-round RT-PCR of the TCR CDR3 was HTBI. TCRdb called the multiplex PCR reads again in MiXCR, with one record for every CDR3 protein. The sample lists around 700,000 distinct CDR3 sequences, around 40% occurring once. Of note for this clonotype: Its specificity is unknown.

Deletions cut 1 base from V and 12 bases from J, with 16 bases between. The CDR3 totals 13 residues. V usage is TRBV12-3 or TRBV12-4 and J usage is TRBJ2-7, with D hard to call. The specimen was blood. The clonotype comes from a woman in her thirties or forties with Graves' hyperthyroidism. The CDR3 region has the DNA TGTGCCAGCAGTTTAGGGGCGACCCCGACCGCGTACTTC. This codes for CASSLGATPTAYF.